A single sample is the source of the 24 T cell receptor beta chains below, sequenced in a study of cytomegalovirus exposure and HLA in healthy donors. A multiplex PCR was run with 60 Vbeta primers and 13 Jbeta primers. The protocol was immunoSEQ multiplex PCR, while the TCRdb copy is restricted to in-frame clones and leaves out a portion. The sample lists 110,000 or so clones; 9.5% to 15% were seen once. Specimen: PBMCs. Receptors originate from a man aged 35 to 55 in good health and CMV-seropositive.

The rearrangement links TRBV5-1 to TRBJ2-1; D unresolved. This CDR3 spans 15 amino acids. Germline CDR1 reads SGHRS; CDR2 reads YFSETQ. Between the trimmed V and J ends, which lost 0 bases and 8 bases, there was a span of 15 bases. CDR3 coding DNA: TGCGCCAGCAGCTTGGAGCCGAACCGTCAGGATGAGCAGTTCTTC. Translated: CASSLEPNRQDEQFF.

This clone was found a few times. The V gene is TRBV6-5, the J gene TRBJ1-2, with a tentative D call TRBD1 (5 bases). Germline V gene data show CDR1 as MNHEY and CDR2 as SVGAGI. This CDR3 is built from 13 residues. V lost 6 bases to trimming and J lost 4 bases, with 12 bases between them. The CDR3 reads CASRIREGYGYTF. The CDR3 DNA sequence: TGTGCCAGCAGGATCAGGGAGGGCTATGGCTACACCTTC.

This clone was counted only a few times. The chain combines TRBV5-1 with TRBJ2-7; tentative D call: TRBD1 (6 bases). This CDR3 is 14 amino acids long. V lost 0 bases and J 0 bases, leaving 7 bases between the germline ends. Germline CDR1 and CDR2: SGHRS and YFSETQ. The CDR3 here is CASSLGDNSYEQYF. The CDR3 bases are TGCGCCAGCAGCTTGGGGGACAACTCCTACGAGCAGTACTTC. The full variable domain, rest sourced from reference TRBV5-1 and TRBJ2-7, is KAGVTQTPRYLIKTRGQQVTLSCSPISGHRSVSWYQQTPGQGLQFLFEYFSETQRNKGNFPGRFSGRQFSNSRSEMNVSTLELGDSALYLCASSLGDNSYEQYFGPGTRLTVT.

This chain joins TRBV28 and TRBJ2-5; D gene unclear. V lost 6 bases and J lost 3, with 14 bases in between. Germline V gene lookup returns CDR1 MDHEN and CDR2 SYDVKM. The CDR3 is 14 amino acids. The CDR3 protein is CASRSPPGKETQYF. The CDR3 DNA reads as TGTGCCAGCAGGTCTCCGCCGGGTAAAGAGACCCAGTACTTC. Full variable domain (remainder filled in from reference TRBV28 and TRBJ2-5): DVKVTQSSRYLVKRTGEKVFLECVQDMDHENMFWYRQDPGLGLRLIYFSYDVKMKEKGDIPEGYSVSREKKERFSLILESASTNQTSMYLCASRSPPGKETQYFGPGTRLLVL.

V gene TRBV7-9 combines with J gene TRBJ2-7; maybe TRBD1 (6 bases). In germline, CDR1 is SEHNR, CDR2 FQNEAQ (reference sequence). The CDR3 has 13 amino acids. The V end was cut by 5 bases, the J end by 4 bases, with 12 bases between. The CDR3 region is CASSPRGKYEQYF. Written as DNA, the CDR3 is TGTGCCAGCAGCCCTAGGGGGAAGTACGAGCAGTACTTC.

V usage is TRBV27 and J usage is TRBJ2-1; 10 nucleotides agree with TRBD2. V shed 5 bases and J 7 bases; nucleotides not matched to a gene: 8. Germline assignment: CDR1 MNHEY and CDR2 SMNVEV (reference sequence). CDR3 length: 15 amino acids. This chain's CDR3 is CASSPAAGGPNEQFF. The CDR3 DNA reads TGTGCCAGCAGTCCCGCAGCGGGAGGGCCAAATGAGCAGTTCTTC.

The chain links TRBV18 to TRBJ2-5, with 9 bases aligning to TRBD1. CDR3 length: 15 residues. CDR1 and CDR2 from the germline V gene are KGHSH and LQKENI. V lost 3 bases and J lost 2; bases outside the gene matches: 4. The CDR3: CASSPGTGRQETQYF. The DNA of the CDR3 is TGTGCCAGCTCACCCGGGACAGGGAGACAAGAGACCCAGTACTTC.

This clone was seen more than once but under ten times. The chain employs TRBV4-1 and TRBJ2-7; maybe TRBD2 (6 bases). This CDR3 is built from 16 residues. CDR1 is MGHRA, CDR2 YSYEKL, per germline. Deletions cut 5 bases from V and 0 bases from J, with 17 bases between. The CDR3 loop is CASSLEPGLSSYEQYF. CDR3 bases: TGCGCCAGCAGCTTAGAACCGGGACTCAGCTCCTACGAGCAGTACTTC.

The rearrangement joins TRBV5-4 to TRBJ1-1; D is possibly TRBD1 (6 bases). Trimming took 0 bases from V and 7 from J, leaving 16 bases between them. The CDR3 spans 15 residues. Germline V lookup: CDR1 SGHNT, CDR2 YYREEE (reference sequence). CDR3 amino acids: CASSLDLDRKVEAFF. For the CDR3, the DNA is TGTGCCAGCAGCTTGGATCTCGACAGGAAAGTTGAAGCTTTCTTT.

This clone was seen a few times. The chain combines TRBV5-1 with TRBJ2-1; 10 bases line up with TRBD1. This CDR3 is 14 amino acids long. Germline CDR1 and CDR2: SGHRS and YFSETQ. The ends lost 4 bases at V and 9 bases at J; junction bases unmatched: 7. The CDR3 DNA sequence: TGCGCCAGCAGCCTGGGACAGGGGAAAGGTGAGCAGTTCTTC. Its translation is CASSLGQGKGEQFF. Together with reference TRBV5-1 and TRBJ2-1, the CDR3 gives the full variable domain: KAGVTQTPRYLIKTRGQQVTLSCSPISGHRSVSWYQQTPGQGLQFLFEYFSETQRNKGNFPGRFSGRQFSNSRSEMNVSTLELGDSALYLCASSLGQGKGEQFFGPGTRLTVL.

The chain employs TRBV7-9 and TRBJ1-4; D is undetermined. The CDR3 extends over 14 amino acids. Germline V gene lookup returns CDR1 SEHNR and CDR2 FQNEAQ (reference sequence). The germline V and J ends were trimmed by 5 bases and 8 bases, with 15 bases remaining between them. In nucleotides, the CDR3 is TGTGCCAGCAGCCGCGGACGGGAGGAGGAAAAACTGTTTTTT. Amino acid sequence: CASSRGREEEKLFF.

The V and J genes are TRBV30 and TRBJ2-7; 9 bases align to TRBD2. CDR3 length: 15 residues. The junction had 3 bases not matched to a gene; V was cut back by 0 bases and J by 0 bases. The V gene's germline CDR1 is GTSNPN and CDR2 SVGIG (reference sequence). CDR3 sequence: CAWSVPGLASYEQYF. CDR3 sequence (DNA): TGTGCCTGGAGTGTACCGGGACTAGCCTCCTACGAGCAGTACTTC. The complete variable domain, with remaining parts taken from reference TRBV30 and TRBJ2-7, reads SQTIHQWPATLVQPVGSPLSLECTVEGTSNPNLYWYRQAAGRGLQLLFYSVGIGQISSEVPQNLSASRPQDRQFILSSKKLLLSDSGFYLCAWSVPGLASYEQYFGPGTRLTVT.

V and J are TRBV7-9 and TRBJ2-7; a possible D gene is TRBD1 (6 bases). From germline, CDR1 is SEHNR and CDR2 FQNEAQ (reference sequence). V was cut by 5 bases and J by 6 bases, with 17 bases left in between. This CDR3 has 14 amino acids. In DNA form, the CDR3 reads TGTGCCAGCAGCGACAACGACAGGCTCGGCGAGCAGTACTTC. Protein product: CASSDNDRLGEQYF. The variable domain in full, with the rest retrieved from reference TRBV7-9 and TRBJ2-7, is DTGVSQNPRHKITKRGQNVTFRCDPISEHNRLYWYRQTLGQGPEFLTYFQNEAQLEKSRLLSDRFSAERPKGSFSTLEIQRTEQGDSAMYLCASSDNDRLGEQYFGPGTRLTVT.

The chain links TRBV5-6 to TRBJ2-1; 11 nucleotides agree with TRBD2. The V and J ends lost 0 bases and 5 bases, in that order; junction bases with no gene match: 10. The CDR3 has 18 amino acids. The germline V gene has CDR1 SGHDT and CDR2 YYEEEE. DNA of the CDR3: TGTGCCAGCAGCTTGGAGATTTGGGGGACTAGCGGAAACAATGAGCAGTTCTTC. This sequence encodes CASSLEIWGTSGNNEQFF.

The rearrangement links TRBV19 to TRBJ2-1; TRBD2 is a possible D gene (5 bases). The V end was cut by 5 bases, the J end by 7 bases, with 15 bases between. CDR1 is LNHDA and CDR2 is SQIVND in the germline V gene (reference sequence). This CDR3 has 14 amino acids. This CDR3 is CASSALEGENEQFF. In DNA form, the CDR3 reads TGTGCCAGTAGTGCACTAGAGGGAGAGAATGAGCAGTTCTTC.

This clone was observed a few times. The chain carries TRBV4-1 and TRBJ1-2; 8 bases map to TRBD1. The CDR3 has 17 amino acids. The germline V gene encodes CDR1 MGHRA and CDR2 YSYEKL. V was pared by 0 bases and J by 2 bases, with 8 bases of the junction left unmatched. The CDR3 DNA reads as TGCGCCAGCAGCCAAGATGAGGTGACAGGGGCAAACTATGGCTACACCTTC. This gives the protein CASSQDEVTGANYGYTF.

The V call is TRBV6-1, the J call TRBJ1-2; 8 bases align to TRBD1. CDR3 length: 15 amino acids. CDR1 and CDR2 (germline): MNHNS, SASEGT. V gave up 4 bases and J gave up 7 bases; unmatched junction bases: 11. The chain's CDR3 is CASSGTGSKVSGYTF. The CDR3 coding sequence is TGTGCCAGCAGTGGGACAGGGTCGAAAGTCTCTGGCTACACCTTC.

This chain joins TRBV4-1 and TRBJ2-3, with a weak D call TRBD1 (6 bases). V lost 0 bases and J 3 bases, leaving 13 bases between the germline ends. Germline assignment: CDR1 MGHRA and CDR2 YSYEKL. There are 16 residues in the CDR3. The CDR3 spells CASSQDIGGRTDTQYF. CDR3 in DNA: TGCGCCAGCAGCCAAGATATAGGGGGTCGTACAGATACGCAGTATTTT.

This clone occurred a few times. The chain has TRBV29-1 and TRBJ2-2, with 14 bases matching TRBD2. This CDR3 has 15 amino acids. The V and J ends lost 1 base and 7 bases, in that order; junction bases with no gene match: 2. CDR1 SQVTM and CDR2 ANQGSEA come from the germline V gene. CDR3 protein: CSVEGLAGGVGELFF. Written as DNA, the CDR3 is TGCAGCGTTGAAGGACTAGCGGGAGGGGTCGGGGAGCTGTTTTTT.

There are a few counts of this clone. The rearrangement joins TRBV5-6 to TRBJ2-7; D remains ambiguous. The germline V gene encodes CDR1 SGHDT and CDR2 YYEEEE. The V gene lost 6 bases and the J gene lost 2 bases, with 9 bases spanning the gap. This CDR3 has 12 amino acids. The CDR3 region has the DNA TGTGCCAGCAAACGGTCAACCTACGAGCAGTACTTC. This translates into CASKRSTYEQYF.

This clone was counted between two and nine times. The chain is built from TRBV15 and TRBJ1-1, with TRBD1 matching over 8 bases. CDR1 is LNHNV, CDR2 YYDKDF, per germline (reference sequence). Trimming cost V 9 bases and J 2 bases; bases outside gene matches: 17. The CDR3 consists of 17 residues. The CDR3 DNA is TGTGCCACTATGCGCGGGGACACAGGGGGGGCAAACACTGAAGCTTTCTTT. It specifies CATMRGDTGGANTEAFF.

A few counts support this clone. The chain joins TRBV7-9 to TRBJ1-4; TRBD1 aligns across 8 bases. Germline V CDR1 and CDR2: SEHNR, FQNEAQ (reference sequence). The J segment lost 2 bases and the V segment lost 4 bases, leaving 12 bases of the junction unmatched. CDR3 length: 18 residues. The chain's CDR3 is CASSSFNRGRGTNEKLFF. The CDR3 nucleotides are TGTGCCAGCAGCTCATTCAACAGGGGGAGAGGGACTAATGAAAAACTGTTTTTT.

This clone turned up a few times. This sequence joins TRBV18 and TRBJ1-1; 9 bases agree with TRBD1. In germline, CDR1 is KGHSH, CDR2 LQKENI. V was clipped by 5 bases and J by 5 bases; unmatched bases: 12. The CDR3 is made up of 16 amino acids. The CDR3: CASSAIGTGIKTEAFF. The CDR3 nucleotides read TGTGCCAGCTCAGCAATCGGGACAGGGATTAAGACTGAAGCTTTCTTT.

The rearrangement joins TRBV30 to TRBJ1-2; 7 bases are shared with TRBD1. The germline V gene encodes CDR1 GTSNPN and CDR2 SVGIG (reference sequence). Trimming at V came to 2 bases and at J to 3 bases, leaving 3 bases not matched to a gene. This CDR3 spans 13 amino acids. The CDR3 region has the DNA TGTGCCTGGAGTCGACAGGGCTACTATGGCTACACCTTC. Its protein product is CAWSRQGYYGYTF.